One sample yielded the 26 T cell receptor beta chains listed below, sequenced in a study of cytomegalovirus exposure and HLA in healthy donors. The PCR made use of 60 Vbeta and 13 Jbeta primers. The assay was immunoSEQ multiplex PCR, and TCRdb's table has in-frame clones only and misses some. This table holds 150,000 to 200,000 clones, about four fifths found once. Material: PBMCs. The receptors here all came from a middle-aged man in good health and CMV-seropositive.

The CDR3 region is CASSLVGNTEAFF. The CDR3 bases are TGTGCCAGCAGCTTAGTCGGGAACACTGAAGCTTTCTTT. The rearrangement joins TRBV11-2 to TRBJ1-1; D is unclear. V gave up 1 base and J gave up 1 base, with 4 bases separating them. The CDR3 runs to 13 residues. CDR1 is SGHAT, CDR2 FQNNGV, per germline.

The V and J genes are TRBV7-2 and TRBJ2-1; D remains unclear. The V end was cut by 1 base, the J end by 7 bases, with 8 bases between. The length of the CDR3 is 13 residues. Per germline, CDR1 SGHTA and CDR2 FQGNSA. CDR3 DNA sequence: TGTGCCAGCAGCTTAGGGGCTGTTAATGAGCAGTTCTTC. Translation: CASSLGAVNEQFF. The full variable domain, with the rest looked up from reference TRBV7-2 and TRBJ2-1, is GAGVSQSPSNKVTEKGKDVELRCDPISGHTALYWYRQSLGQGLEFLIYFQGNSAPDKSGLPSDRFSAERTGGSVSTLTIQRTQQEDSAVYLCASSLGAVNEQFFGPGTRLTVL.

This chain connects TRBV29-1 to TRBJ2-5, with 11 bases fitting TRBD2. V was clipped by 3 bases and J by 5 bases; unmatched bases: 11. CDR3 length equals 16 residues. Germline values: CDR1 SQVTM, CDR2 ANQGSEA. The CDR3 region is CSVEPPLAGGRETQYF. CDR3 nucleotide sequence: TGCAGCGTTGAGCCCCCCCTAGCGGGAGGTAGGGAGACCCAGTACTTC.

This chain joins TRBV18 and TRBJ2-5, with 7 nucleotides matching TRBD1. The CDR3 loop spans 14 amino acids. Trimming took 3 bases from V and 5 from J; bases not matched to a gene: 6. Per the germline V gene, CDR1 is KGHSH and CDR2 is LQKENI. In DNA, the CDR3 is TGTGCCAGCTCACCCGGGTCACAGGGGGAGACCCAGTACTTC. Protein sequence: CASSPGSQGETQYF. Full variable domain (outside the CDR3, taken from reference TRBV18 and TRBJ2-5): NAGVMQNPRHLVRRRGQEARLRCSPMKGHSHVYWYRQLPEEGLKFMVYLQKENIIDESGMPKERFSAEFPKEGPSILRIQQVVRGDSAAYFCASSPGSQGETQYFGPGTRLLVL.

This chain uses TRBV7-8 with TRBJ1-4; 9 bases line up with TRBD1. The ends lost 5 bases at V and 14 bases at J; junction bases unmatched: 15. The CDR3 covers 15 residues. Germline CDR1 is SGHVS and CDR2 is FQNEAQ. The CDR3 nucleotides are TGTGCCAGCAGCCAAACCGGGACAGGGCCCTTTTCCCTGTTTTTT. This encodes CASSQTGTGPFSLFF.

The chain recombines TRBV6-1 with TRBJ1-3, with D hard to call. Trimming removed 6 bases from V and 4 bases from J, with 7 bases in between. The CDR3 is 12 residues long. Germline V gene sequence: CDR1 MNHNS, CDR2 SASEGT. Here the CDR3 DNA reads TGTGCCAGCAGGACACTCGGAAACACCATATATTTT. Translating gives CASRTLGNTIYF.

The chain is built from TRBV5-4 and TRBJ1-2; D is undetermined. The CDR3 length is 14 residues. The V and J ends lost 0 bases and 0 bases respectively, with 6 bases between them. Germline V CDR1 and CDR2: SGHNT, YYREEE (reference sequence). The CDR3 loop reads CASSLVRANYGYTF. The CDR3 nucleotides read TGTGCCAGCAGCTTGGTCCGAGCTAACTATGGCTACACCTTC.

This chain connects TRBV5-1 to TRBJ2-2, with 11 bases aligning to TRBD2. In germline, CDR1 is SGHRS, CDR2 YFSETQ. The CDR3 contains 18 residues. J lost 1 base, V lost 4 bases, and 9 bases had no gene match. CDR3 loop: CASSPRTSGFLNTGELFF. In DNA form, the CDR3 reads TGCGCCAGCAGCCCCCGGACTAGCGGGTTCCTGAACACCGGGGAGCTGTTTTTT.

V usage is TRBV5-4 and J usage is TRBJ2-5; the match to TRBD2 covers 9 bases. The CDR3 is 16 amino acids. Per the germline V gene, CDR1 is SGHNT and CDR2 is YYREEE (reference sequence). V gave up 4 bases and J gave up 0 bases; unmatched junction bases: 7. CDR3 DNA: TGTGCCAGCAGCATGGTAGCGGGGGCATACCAAGAGACCCAGTACTTC. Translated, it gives CASSMVAGAYQETQYF.

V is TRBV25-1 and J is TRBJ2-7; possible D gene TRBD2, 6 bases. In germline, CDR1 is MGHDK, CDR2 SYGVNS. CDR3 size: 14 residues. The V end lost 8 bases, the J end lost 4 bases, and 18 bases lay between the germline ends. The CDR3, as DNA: TGTGCCAGCTCCATTGGTAGCGGCACGTACGAGCAGTACTTC. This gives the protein CASSIGSGTYEQYF.

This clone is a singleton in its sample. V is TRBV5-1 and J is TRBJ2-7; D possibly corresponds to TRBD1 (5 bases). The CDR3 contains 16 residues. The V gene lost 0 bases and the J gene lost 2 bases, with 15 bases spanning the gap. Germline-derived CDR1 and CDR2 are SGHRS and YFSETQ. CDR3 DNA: TGCGCCAGCAGCTTGGAGGTCAGGGATGGGGCCTACGAGCAGTACTTC. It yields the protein CASSLEVRDGAYEQYF.

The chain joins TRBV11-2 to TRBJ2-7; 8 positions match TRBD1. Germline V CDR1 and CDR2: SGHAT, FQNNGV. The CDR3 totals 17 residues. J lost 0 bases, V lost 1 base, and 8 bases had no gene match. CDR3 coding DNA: TGTGCCAGCAGCTTAGCCGGACAGGGCCTTAGCTCCTACGAGCAGTACTTC. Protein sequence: CASSLAGQGLSSYEQYF.

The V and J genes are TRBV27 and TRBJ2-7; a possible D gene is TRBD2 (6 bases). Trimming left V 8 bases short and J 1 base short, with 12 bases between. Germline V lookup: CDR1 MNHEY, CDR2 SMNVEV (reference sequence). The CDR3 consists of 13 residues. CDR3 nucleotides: TGTGCCAGCTCCCCCGGGACTTCCTACGAGCAGTACTTC. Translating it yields CASSPGTSYEQYF.

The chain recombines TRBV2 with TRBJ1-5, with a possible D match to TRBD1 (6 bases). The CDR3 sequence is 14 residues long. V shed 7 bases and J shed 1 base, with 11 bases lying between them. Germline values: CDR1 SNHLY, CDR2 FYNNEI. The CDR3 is CASNGQSSNQPQHF. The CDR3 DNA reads TGTGCCAGCAACGGACAGTCGAGCAATCAGCCCCAGCATTTT.

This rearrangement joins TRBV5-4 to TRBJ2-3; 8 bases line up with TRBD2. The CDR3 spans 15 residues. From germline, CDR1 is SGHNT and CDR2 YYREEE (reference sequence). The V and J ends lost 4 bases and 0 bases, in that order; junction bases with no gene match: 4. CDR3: CASSPTSASTDTQYF. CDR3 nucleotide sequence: TGTGCCAGCAGCCCGACTAGCGCAAGCACAGATACGCAGTATTTT.

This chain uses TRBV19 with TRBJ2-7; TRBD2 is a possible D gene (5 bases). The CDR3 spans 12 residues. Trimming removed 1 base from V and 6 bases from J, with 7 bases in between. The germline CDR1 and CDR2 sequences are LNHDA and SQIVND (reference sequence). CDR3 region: CASSIGEGEQYF. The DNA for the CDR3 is TGTGCCAGTAGTATAGGCGAGGGCGAGCAGTACTTC.

CDR3 in DNA: TGTGCCAGCAGCTCATCCGGACAGGGGGGGGTTTCCGGAAACATTCAGTACTTC. It is translated as CASSSSGQGGVSGNIQYF. The chain carries TRBV13 and TRBJ2-4, with 10 bases identical to TRBD1. CDR1 PRHDT and CDR2 FYEKMQ come from the germline V gene (reference sequence). CDR3 size: 18 residues. The trim removed 4 bases at V and 6 bases at J, leaving 15 bases unmatched.

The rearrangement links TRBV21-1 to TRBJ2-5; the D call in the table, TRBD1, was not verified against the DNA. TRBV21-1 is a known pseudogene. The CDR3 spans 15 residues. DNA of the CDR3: TGTGCCAGCAGCGGCCCAAAGACAGCCCAAGAGACCCAGTACTTC. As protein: CASSGPKTAQETQYF.

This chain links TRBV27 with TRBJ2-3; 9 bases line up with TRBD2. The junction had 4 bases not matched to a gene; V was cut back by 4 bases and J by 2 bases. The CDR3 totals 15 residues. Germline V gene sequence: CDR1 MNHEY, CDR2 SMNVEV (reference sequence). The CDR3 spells CASSSLAGVTDTQYF. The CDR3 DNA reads TGTGCCAGCAGTTCCTTAGCGGGGGTCACAGATACGCAGTATTTT.

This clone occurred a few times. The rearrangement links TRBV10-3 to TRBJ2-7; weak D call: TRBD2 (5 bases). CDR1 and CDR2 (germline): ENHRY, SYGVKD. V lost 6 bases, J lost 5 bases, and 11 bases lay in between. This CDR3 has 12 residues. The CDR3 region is CAISEDLNEQYF. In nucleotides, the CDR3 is TGTGCCATCAGCGAGGACTTGAACGAGCAGTACTTC.

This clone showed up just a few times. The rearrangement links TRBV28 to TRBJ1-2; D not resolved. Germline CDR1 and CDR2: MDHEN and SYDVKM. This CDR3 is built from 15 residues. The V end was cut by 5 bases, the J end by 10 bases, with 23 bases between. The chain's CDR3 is CASSGAAEASFVYTF. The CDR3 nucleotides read TGTGCCAGCAGTGGAGCAGCAGAGGCTTCGTTTGTCTACACCTTC.

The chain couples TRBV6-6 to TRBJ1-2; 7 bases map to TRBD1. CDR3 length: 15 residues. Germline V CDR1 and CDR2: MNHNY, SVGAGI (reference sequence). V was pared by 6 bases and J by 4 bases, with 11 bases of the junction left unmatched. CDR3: CASRHDRVAGYGYTF. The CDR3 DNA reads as TGTGCCAGCAGGCACGACAGGGTTGCTGGCTATGGCTACACCTTC.

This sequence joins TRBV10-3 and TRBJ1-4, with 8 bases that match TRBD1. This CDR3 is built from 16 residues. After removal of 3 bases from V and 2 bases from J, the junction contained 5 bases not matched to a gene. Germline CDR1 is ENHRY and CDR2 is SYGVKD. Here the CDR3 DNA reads TGTGCCATCAGTGACCGGCGACAGGGGACTAATGAAAAACTGTTTTTT. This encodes CAISDRRQGTNEKLFF.

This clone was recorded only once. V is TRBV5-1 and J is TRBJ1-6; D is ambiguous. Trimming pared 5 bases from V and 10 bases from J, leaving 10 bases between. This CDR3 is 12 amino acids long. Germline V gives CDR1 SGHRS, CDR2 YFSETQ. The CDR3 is CASSRDESPLHF. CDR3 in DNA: TGCGCCAGCAGTAGAGATGAGTCACCCCTCCACTTT. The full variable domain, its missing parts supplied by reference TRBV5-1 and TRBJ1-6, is KAGVTQTPRYLIKTRGQQVTLSCSPISGHRSVSWYQQTPGQGLQFLFEYFSETQRNKGNFPGRFSGRQFSNSRSEMNVSTLELGDSALYLCASSRDESPLHFGNGTRLTVT.

The CDR3 here is CASRGDSNSPLHF. Here the CDR3 DNA reads TGTGCCAGCAGAGGGGACAGCAATTCACCCCTCCACTTT. The gene calls are TRBV2 and TRBJ1-6, with TRBD1 identical over 7 bases. The CDR3 is 13 amino acids. The germline gives CDR1 SNHLY, CDR2 FYNNEI. Germline trimming cut 6 bases from V and 7 bases from J; bases unmatched to any gene: 3.

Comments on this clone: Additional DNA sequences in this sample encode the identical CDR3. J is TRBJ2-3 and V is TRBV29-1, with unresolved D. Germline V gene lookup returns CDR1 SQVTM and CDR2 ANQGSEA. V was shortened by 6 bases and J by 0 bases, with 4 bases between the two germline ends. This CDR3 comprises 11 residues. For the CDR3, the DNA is TGCAGCGTGCAGAGCACAGATACGCAGTATTTT. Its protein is CSVQSTDTQYF.